The entry below describes one TCR beta chain. Its target is unknown. PCR replicates performed on unsorted PBMC used around 310 ng DNA, approximately 30,000 T cell genomes. TCRdb's table, derived via immunoSEQ multiplex PCR, lists solely in-frame clones and lacks some. The profile shows about 490,000 clones, 70% to 80% of them singletons. The data stem from a study of shared clonotypes between healthy human individuals. In germline, CDR1 is KGHSH, CDR2 LQKENI. This CDR3 has 16 amino acids. The V and J ends lost 0 bases and 7 bases, in that order; junction bases with no gene match: 7. General observations from the study: Genetic and exposure-history diversity was limited by the small donor number.

The source is a woman aged 35 to 49 in good health. Some clones in this sample may be carry-over from other donors' samples. The sequencing sample was made of PBMCs. The chain has TRBV18 and TRBJ1-4; 8 bases are shared with TRBD1. The CDR3 DNA reads as TGTGCCAGCTCACCACCGAAGGCCACAGGGGGTGAAAAACTGTTTTTT. It yields the protein CASSPPKATGGEKLFF.